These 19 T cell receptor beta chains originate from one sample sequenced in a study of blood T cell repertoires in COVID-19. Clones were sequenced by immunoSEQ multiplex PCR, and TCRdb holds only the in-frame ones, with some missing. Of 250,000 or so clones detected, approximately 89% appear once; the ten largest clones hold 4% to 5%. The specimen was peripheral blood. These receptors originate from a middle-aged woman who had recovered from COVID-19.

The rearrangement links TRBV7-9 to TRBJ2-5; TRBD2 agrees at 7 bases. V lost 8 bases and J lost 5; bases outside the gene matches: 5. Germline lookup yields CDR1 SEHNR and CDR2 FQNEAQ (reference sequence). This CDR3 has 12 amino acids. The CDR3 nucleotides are TGTGCCAGCTCGACTAGCAGTGAGACCCAGTACTTC. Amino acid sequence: CASSTSSETQYF.

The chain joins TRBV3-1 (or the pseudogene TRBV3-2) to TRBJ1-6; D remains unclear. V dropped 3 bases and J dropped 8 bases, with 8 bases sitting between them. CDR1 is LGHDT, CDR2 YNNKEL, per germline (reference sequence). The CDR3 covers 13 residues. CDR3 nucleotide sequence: TGTGCCAGCAGCCAGGTAGATGATTCACCCCTCCACTTT. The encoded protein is CASSQVDDSPLHF.

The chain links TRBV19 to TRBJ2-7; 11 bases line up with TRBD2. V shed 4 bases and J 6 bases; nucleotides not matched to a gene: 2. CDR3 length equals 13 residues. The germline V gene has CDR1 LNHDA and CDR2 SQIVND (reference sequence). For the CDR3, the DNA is TGTGCCAGTAGTACACTAGCGGGAGCCGAGCAGTACGTC. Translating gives CASSTLAGAEQYV.

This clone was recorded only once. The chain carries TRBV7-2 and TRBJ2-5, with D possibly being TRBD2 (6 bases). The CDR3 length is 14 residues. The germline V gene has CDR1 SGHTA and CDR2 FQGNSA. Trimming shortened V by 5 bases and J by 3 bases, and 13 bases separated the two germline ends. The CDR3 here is CASSPDSGEETQYF. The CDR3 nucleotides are TGTGCCAGCAGCCCCGATAGCGGAGAAGAGACCCAGTACTTC.

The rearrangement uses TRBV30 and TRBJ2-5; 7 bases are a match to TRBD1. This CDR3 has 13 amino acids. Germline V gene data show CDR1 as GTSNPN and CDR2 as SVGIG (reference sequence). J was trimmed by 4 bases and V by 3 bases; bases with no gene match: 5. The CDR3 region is CAWRLQGIETQYF. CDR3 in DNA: TGTGCCTGGAGGTTACAGGGGATAGAGACCCAGTACTTC.

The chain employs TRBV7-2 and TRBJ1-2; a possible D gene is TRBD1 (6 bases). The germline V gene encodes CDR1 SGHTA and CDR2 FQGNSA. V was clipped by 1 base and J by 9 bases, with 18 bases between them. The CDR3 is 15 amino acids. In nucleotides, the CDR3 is TGTGCCAGCAGCTTAGGTGGGGGCACGAGGATCCGCTACACCTTC. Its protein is CASSLGGGTRIRYTF.

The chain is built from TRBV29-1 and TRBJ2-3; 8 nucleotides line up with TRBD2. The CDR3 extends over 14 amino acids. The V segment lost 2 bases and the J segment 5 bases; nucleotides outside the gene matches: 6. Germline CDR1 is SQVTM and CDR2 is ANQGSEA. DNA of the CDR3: TGCAGCGTTGAAAGCGGGAGCGGTCTAGATACGCAGTATTTT. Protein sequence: CSVESGSGLDTQYF.

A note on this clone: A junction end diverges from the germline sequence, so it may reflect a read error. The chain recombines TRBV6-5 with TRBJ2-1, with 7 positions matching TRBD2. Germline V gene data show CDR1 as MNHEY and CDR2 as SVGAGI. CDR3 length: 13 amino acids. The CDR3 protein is CVSKELANHEQFF. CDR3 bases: TGTGTCAGCAAGGAACTAGCGAACCATGAGCAGTTCTTC.

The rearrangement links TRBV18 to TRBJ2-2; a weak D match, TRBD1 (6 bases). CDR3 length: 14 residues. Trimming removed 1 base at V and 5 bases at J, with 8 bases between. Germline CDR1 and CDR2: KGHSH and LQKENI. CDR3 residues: CASSPLDSTGELFF. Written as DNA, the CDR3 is TGTGCCAGCTCACCACTGGACAGTACCGGGGAGCTGTTTTTT.

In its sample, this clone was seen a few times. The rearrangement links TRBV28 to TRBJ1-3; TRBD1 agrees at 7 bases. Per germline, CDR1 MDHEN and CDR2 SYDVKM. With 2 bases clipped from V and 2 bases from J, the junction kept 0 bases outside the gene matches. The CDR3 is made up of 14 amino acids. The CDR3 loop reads CASSLTGAGNTIYF. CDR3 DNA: TGTGCCAGCAGTTTAACAGGGGCTGGAAACACCATATATTTT. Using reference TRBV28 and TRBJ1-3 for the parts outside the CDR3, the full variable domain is DVKVTQSSRYLVKRTGEKVFLECVQDMDHENMFWYRQDPGLGLRLIYFSYDVKMKEKGDIPEGYSVSREKKERFSLILESASTNQTSMYLCASSLTGAGNTIYFGEGSWLTVV.

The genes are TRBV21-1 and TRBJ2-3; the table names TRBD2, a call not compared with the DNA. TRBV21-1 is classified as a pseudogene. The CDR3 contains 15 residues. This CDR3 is CASILDFAEGDTQYF. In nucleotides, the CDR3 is TGTGCCAGCATCCTCGACTTCGCTGAGGGAGATACGCAGTATTTT.

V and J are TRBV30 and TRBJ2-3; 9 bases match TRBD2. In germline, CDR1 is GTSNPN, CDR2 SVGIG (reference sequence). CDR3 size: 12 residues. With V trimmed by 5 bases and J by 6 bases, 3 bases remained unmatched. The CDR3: CAWLAGSDTQYF. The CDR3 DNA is TGTGCCTGGCTAGCGGGGAGCGATACGCAGTATTTT.

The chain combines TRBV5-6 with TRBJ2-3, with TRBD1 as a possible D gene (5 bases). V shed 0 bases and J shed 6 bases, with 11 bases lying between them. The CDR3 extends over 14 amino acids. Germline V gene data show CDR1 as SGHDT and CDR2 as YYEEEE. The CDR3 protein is CASSLVAGPDTQYF. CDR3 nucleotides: TGTGCCAGCAGCTTGGTTGCAGGGCCGGATACGCAGTATTTT.

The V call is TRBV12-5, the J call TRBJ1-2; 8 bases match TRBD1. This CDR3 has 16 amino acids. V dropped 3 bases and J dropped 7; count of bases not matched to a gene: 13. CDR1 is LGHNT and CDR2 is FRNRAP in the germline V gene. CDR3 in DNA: TGTGCTAGTGGTTTAGCTTCCGGTACAGGGGGAATTGGCTACACCTTC. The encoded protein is CASGLASGTGGIGYTF.

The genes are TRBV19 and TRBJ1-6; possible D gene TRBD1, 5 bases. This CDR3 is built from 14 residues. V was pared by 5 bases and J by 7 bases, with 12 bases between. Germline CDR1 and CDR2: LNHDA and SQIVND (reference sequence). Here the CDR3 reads CASSYPGGNSPLHF. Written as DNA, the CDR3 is TGTGCCAGTAGTTACCCGGGGGGAAATTCACCCCTCCACTTT.

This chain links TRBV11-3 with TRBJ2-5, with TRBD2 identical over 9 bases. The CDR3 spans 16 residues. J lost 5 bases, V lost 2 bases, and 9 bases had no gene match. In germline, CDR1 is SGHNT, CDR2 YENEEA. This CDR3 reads CASSLFGSGRRETQYF. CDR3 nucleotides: TGTGCCAGCAGCTTATTTGGCAGCGGGAGGCGGGAGACCCAGTACTTC.

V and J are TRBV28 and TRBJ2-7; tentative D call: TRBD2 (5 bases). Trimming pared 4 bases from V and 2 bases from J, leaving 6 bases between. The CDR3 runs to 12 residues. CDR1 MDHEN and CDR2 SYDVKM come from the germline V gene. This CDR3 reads CASSSGTYEQYF. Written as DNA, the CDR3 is TGTGCCAGCAGTTCCGGGACCTACGAGCAGTACTTC.

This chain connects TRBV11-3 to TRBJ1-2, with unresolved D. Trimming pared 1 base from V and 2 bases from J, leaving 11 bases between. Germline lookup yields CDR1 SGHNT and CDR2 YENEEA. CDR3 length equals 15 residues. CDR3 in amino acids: CASSLGVGKNYGYTF. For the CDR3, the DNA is TGTGCCAGCAGCTTAGGGGTCGGGAAAAACTATGGCTACACCTTC.

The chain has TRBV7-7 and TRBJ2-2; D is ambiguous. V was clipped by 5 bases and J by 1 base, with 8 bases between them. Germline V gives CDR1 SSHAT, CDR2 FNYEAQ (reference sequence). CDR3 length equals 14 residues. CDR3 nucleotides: TGTGCCAGCAGCCCGCGACTGAACACCGGGGAGCTGTTTTTT. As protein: CASSPRLNTGELFF.